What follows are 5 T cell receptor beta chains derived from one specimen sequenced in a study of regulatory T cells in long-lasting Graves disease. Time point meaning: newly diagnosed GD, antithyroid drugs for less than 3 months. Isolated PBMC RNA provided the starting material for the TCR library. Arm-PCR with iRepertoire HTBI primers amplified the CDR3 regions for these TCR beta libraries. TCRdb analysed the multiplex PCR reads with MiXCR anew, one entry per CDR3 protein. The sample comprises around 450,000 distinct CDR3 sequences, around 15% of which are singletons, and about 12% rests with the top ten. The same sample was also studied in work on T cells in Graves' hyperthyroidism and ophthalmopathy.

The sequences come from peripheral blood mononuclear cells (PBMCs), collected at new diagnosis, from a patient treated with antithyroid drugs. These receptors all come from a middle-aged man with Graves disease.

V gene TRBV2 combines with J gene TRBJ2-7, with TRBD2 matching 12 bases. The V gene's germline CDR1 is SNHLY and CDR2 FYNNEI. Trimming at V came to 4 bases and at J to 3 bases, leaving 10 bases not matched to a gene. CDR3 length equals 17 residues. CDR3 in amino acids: CASSVETSGRWGYEQYF. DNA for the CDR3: TGTGCCAGCAGTGTTGAGACTAGCGGGAGATGGGGCTACGAGCAGTACTTC.

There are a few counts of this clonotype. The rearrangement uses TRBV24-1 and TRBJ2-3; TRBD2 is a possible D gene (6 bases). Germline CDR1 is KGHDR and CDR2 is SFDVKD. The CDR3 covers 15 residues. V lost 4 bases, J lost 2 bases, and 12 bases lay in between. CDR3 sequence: CATSDKLASTDTQYF. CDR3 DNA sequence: TGTGCCACCAGTGACAAACTAGCCTCCACAGATACGCAGTATTTT.

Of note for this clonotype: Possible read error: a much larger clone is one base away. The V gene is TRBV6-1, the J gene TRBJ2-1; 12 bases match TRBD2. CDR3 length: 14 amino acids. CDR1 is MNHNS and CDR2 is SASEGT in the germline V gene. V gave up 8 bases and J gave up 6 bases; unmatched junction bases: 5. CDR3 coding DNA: TGTGCCAGCCGAGGACTAGCGGGACGCAATGAGCAGTTCTTC. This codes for CASRGLAGRNEQFF.

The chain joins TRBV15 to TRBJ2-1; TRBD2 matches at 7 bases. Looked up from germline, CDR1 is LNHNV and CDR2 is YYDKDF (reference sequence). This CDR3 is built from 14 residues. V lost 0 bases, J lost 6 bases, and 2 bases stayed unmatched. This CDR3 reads CATSRERTSNEQFF. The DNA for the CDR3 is TGTGCCACCAGCAGAGAGAGGACTAGCAATGAGCAGTTCTTC.

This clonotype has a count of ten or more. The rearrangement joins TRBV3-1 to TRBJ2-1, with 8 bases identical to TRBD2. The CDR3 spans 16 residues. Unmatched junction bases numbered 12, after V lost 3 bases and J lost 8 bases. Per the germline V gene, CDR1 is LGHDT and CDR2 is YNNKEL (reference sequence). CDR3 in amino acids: CASSHSQGGGQDEQFF. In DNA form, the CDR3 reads TGTGCCAGCAGCCACTCCCAGGGCGGGGGGCAGGATGAGCAGTTCTTC.